This T cell receptor beta chain was captured in a study of blood T cell repertoires in COVID-19. Trimming cost V 0 bases and J 7 bases, with 22 bases left between them. The CDR3 runs 17 residues. Per germline, CDR1 MGHRA and CDR2 YSYEKL. Profiled with immunoSEQ multiplex PCR; TCRdb holds only in-frame clones, not every one. Of about 160,000 clones in the sample, approximately 87% were seen once. This clone appeared a single time. The V call is TRBV4-1, the J call TRBJ2-7; D is perhaps TRBD1 (5 bases). The clonotype was recovered from a woman between 65 and 79 years old with acute or convalescent COVID-19. Sequenced: peripheral blood. CDR3 DNA: TGCGCCAGCAGCCAAGATTGGCAGGGATGGGGCTCGCATGAGCAGTACTTC. It yields the protein CASSQDWQGWGSHEQYF.